These 20 T cell receptor beta chains originate from one sample sequenced in a study of blood T cell repertoires in COVID-19. TCRdb keeps only in-frame clones here, not all; method: immunoSEQ multiplex PCR. The table lists more than 400,000 clones, 87% of them singletons. The sequenced material came from PBMCs or T cells enriched from blood (not recorded which). The source of these receptors is a woman aged 18-35 years who had recovered from COVID-19.

This chain joins TRBV7-9 and TRBJ2-7; 7 bases match TRBD2. The germline CDR1 and CDR2 sequences are SEHNR and FQNEAQ (reference sequence). The CDR3 spans 14 residues. V lost 1 base to trimming and J lost 4 bases; unmatched junction nucleotides: 4. This CDR3 reads CASSLGGLGYEQYF. The CDR3 nucleotides read TGTGCCAGCAGCTTAGGCGGACTAGGGTACGAGCAGTACTTC.

This sequence joins TRBV10-3 and TRBJ1-1, with 10 bases aligning to TRBD1. Germline CDR1 and CDR2: ENHRY and SYGVKD. The CDR3 loop spans 16 amino acids. V shed 3 bases and J 6 bases; nucleotides not matched to a gene: 10. Here the CDR3 reads CAISDSRTGGRAEAFF. The CDR3 coding sequence is TGTGCCATCAGTGACTCGCGGACAGGGGGAAGGGCTGAAGCTTTCTTT.

The chain combines TRBV30 with TRBJ1-1, with D perhaps matching TRBD1 (6 bases). V lost 0 bases to trimming and J lost 11 bases, with 16 bases between them. This CDR3 has 13 amino acids. Germline-derived CDR1 and CDR2 are GTSNPN and SVGIG (reference sequence). The CDR3 loop is CAWSVHSGDGAFF. Written as DNA, the CDR3 is TGTGCCTGGAGTGTACACTCAGGGGACGGGGCTTTCTTT.

The rearrangement joins TRBV7-8 to TRBJ1-1; maybe TRBD1 (5 bases). The CDR3 consists of 14 residues. The germline V gene has CDR1 SGHVS and CDR2 FQNEAQ. Trimming took 6 bases from V and 4 from J, leaving 15 bases between them. As DNA, the CDR3 is TGTGCCAGCAGACCTACAGGCGGGGTCACTGAAGCTTTCTTT. Translation: CASRPTGGVTEAFF.

The chain is built from TRBV7-8 and TRBJ2-3, with 15 bases that match TRBD2. With V trimmed by 2 bases and J by 2 bases, 5 bases remained unmatched. Germline V lookup: CDR1 SGHVS, CDR2 FQNEAQ. This CDR3 comprises 18 residues. CDR3 residues: CASSLRTSGGASTDTQYF. CDR3 bases: TGTGCCAGCAGCTTACGGACTAGCGGGGGGGCGTCCACAGATACGCAGTATTTT.

This chain joins TRBV13 and TRBJ1-6, with 9 nucleotides matching TRBD1. The J segment lost 7 bases and the V segment lost 10 bases, leaving 2 bases of the junction unmatched. The CDR3 spans 12 residues. The V gene's germline CDR1 is PRHDT and CDR2 FYEKMQ (reference sequence). CDR3 sequence reads: CATGQGNSPLHF. For the CDR3, the DNA is TGTGCCACCGGACAGGGGAATTCACCCCTCCACTTT.

The V and J genes are TRBV5-1 and TRBJ2-7; D perhaps matches TRBD1 (5 bases). The CDR3 contains 14 residues. The germline gives CDR1 SGHRS, CDR2 YFSETQ. Trimming removed 0 bases at V and 2 bases at J, with 9 bases between. The CDR3 nucleotides read TGCGCCAGCAGCTTGGCGGCAGGGACCTACGAGCAGTACTTC. It is translated as CASSLAAGTYEQYF.

The CDR3 spells CASSVRENPYGYTF. CDR3 nucleotide sequence: TGTGCCAGCAGTGTTCGTGAGAATCCCTATGGCTACACCTTC. The chain recombines TRBV2 with TRBJ1-2; D gene uncertain. There are 14 residues in the CDR3. Germline CDR1 is SNHLY and CDR2 is FYNNEI. V dropped 4 bases and J dropped 4 bases, with 13 bases sitting between them. The whole variable domain, remainder taken from reference TRBV2 and TRBJ1-2, is EPEVTQTPSHQVTQMGQEVILRCVPISNHLYFYWYRQILGQKVEFLVSFYNNEISEKSEIFDDQFSVERPDGSNFTLKIRSTKLEDSAMYFCASSVRENPYGYTFGSGTRLTVV.

The V and J genes are TRBV4-2 and TRBJ1-2, with a weak D call TRBD1 (6 bases). The CDR3 runs 12 residues. Germline CDR1 reads LGHNA; CDR2 reads YNFKEQ. The CDR3 spells CASTSGEYGYTF. As DNA, the CDR3 is TGTGCTTCAACATCAGGGGAATATGGCTACACCTTC.

The J gene is TRBJ1-2, the V gene TRBV15, with TRBD1 matching 10 bases. The CDR3 is made up of 14 amino acids. Germline V gene lookup returns CDR1 LNHNV and CDR2 YYDKDF (reference sequence). V was pared by 3 bases and J by 2 bases, with 0 bases of the junction left unmatched. The CDR3 reads CATSRTGGNYGYTF. CDR3 sequence (DNA): TGTGCCACCAGCAGGACAGGGGGCAACTATGGCTACACCTTC.

This clone was detected a few times. The genes are TRBV2 and TRBJ1-5; D uncertain. The V end lost 4 bases, the J end lost 4 bases, and 11 bases lay between the germline ends. Per germline, CDR1 SNHLY and CDR2 FYNNEI. This CDR3 spans 14 amino acids. The CDR3 spells CASSAWQSNQPQHF. The CDR3 DNA is TGTGCCAGCAGTGCGTGGCAGTCTAATCAGCCCCAGCATTTT.

Notes on this clone: The same CDR3 can be traced to other DNA sequences in this sample. This chain links TRBV19 with TRBJ1-2; D is perhaps TRBD1 (5 bases). Trimming shortened V by 5 bases and J by 7 bases, and 11 bases separated the two germline ends. The CDR3 runs 12 residues. Germline CDR1 reads LNHDA; CDR2 reads SQIVND (reference sequence). The CDR3 loop is CASSRQGGGYTF. DNA for the CDR3: TGTGCCAGTAGTCGGCAGGGCGGTGGCTACACCTTC.

V gene TRBV2 combines with J gene TRBJ2-7, with 9 positions matching TRBD1. Germline CDR1 and CDR2: SNHLY and FYNNEI. V lost 9 bases to trimming and J lost 4 bases; unmatched junction nucleotides: 7. The CDR3 covers 13 residues. The CDR3 sequence: CASHRDRVYEQYF. Here the CDR3 DNA reads TGTGCCAGTCACCGGGACAGGGTTTACGAGCAGTACTTC. Filled out from reference TRBV2 and TRBJ2-7, the complete variable domain reads EPEVTQTPSHQVTQMGQEVILRCVPISNHLYFYWYRQILGQKVEFLVSFYNNEISEKSEIFDDQFSVERPDGSNFTLKIRSTKLEDSAMYFCASHRDRVYEQYFGPGTRLTVT.

This clone appeared a single time. This chain joins TRBV13 and TRBJ2-7, with 9 bases aligning to TRBD1. Per the germline V gene, CDR1 is PRHDT and CDR2 is FYEKMQ (reference sequence). The CDR3 sequence is 14 residues long. J lost 4 bases, V lost 3 bases, and 4 bases had no gene match. CDR3 bases: TGTGCCAGCAGCTTCGGACAGGGGAGGTACGAGCAGTACTTC. The encoded protein is CASSFGQGRYEQYF.

The CDR3 region is CASRPTSGTYEQYF. The CDR3 nucleotides are TGTGCCAGCAGACCCACTAGCGGCACCTACGAGCAGTACTTC. The V call is TRBV4-2, the J call TRBJ2-7; 8 bases fit TRBD2. With 6 bases clipped from V and 2 bases from J, the junction kept 6 bases outside the gene matches. The CDR3 runs 14 residues. Germline assignment: CDR1 LGHNA and CDR2 YNFKEQ.

The gene calls are TRBV10-3 and TRBJ2-3; 11 bases match TRBD1. This CDR3 is 16 amino acids long. V lost 10 bases and J lost 4; bases outside the gene matches: 13. Germline V gene lookup returns CDR1 ENHRY and CDR2 SYGVKD. CDR3 region: CASSVLGQGGADTQYF. The CDR3 coding sequence is TGTGCCAGCTCAGTGTTGGGACAGGGGGGTGCAGATACGCAGTATTTT.

This chain links TRBV5-1 with TRBJ1-2, with 7 bases that match TRBD1. The CDR3 has 15 residues. CDR1 SGHRS and CDR2 YFSETQ come from the germline V gene. The ends lost 3 bases at V and 2 bases at J; junction bases unmatched: 7. This CDR3 is CASSSGTAENYGYTF. In DNA form, the CDR3 reads TGCGCCAGCAGCTCGGGGACAGCCGAGAACTATGGCTACACCTTC.

V is TRBV18 and J is TRBJ1-2, with D uncertain. Germline V gives CDR1 KGHSH, CDR2 LQKENI. The CDR3 is made up of 14 amino acids. Trimming shortened V by 3 bases and J by 5 bases, and 13 bases separated the two germline ends. The DNA of the CDR3 is TGTGCCAGCTCACCGCGCGGTGAAGTATATGGCTACACCTTC. Protein: CASSPRGEVYGYTF.

The J gene is TRBJ1-3, the V gene TRBV7-9; tentatively, D is TRBD1 (6 bases). The ends were cut back, 9 bases at V and 2 bases at J, with 20 bases in the middle. CDR3 length: 16 residues. The V gene's germline CDR1 is SEHNR and CDR2 FQNEAQ (reference sequence). CDR3 DNA sequence: TGTGCCAGTCTACCGAGGGGGGGGAGCACTGGAAACACCATATATTTT. This gives the protein CASLPRGGSTGNTIYF.

The V gene is TRBV2, the J gene TRBJ2-2, with 9 bases identical to TRBD1. CDR1 and CDR2 from the germline V gene are SNHLY and FYNNEI. Trimming cost V 8 bases and J 5 bases; bases outside gene matches: 9. The CDR3 runs to 15 residues. Written as DNA, the CDR3 is TGTGCCAGCCGACCCGGGACAGGGAGGACCGGGGAGCTGTTTTTT. Its protein product is CASRPGTGRTGELFF.